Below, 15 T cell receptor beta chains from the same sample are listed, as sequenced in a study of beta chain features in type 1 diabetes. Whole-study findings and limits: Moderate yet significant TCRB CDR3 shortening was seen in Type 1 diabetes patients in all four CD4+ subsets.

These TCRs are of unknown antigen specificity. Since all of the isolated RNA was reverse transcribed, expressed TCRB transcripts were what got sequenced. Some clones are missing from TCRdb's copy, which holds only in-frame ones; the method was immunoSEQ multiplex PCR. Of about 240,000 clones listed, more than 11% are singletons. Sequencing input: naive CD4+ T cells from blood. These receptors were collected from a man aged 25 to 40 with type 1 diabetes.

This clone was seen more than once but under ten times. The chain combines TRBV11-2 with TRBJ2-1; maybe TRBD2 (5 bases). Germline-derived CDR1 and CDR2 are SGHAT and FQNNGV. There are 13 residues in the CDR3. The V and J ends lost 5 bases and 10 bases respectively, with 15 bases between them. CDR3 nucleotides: TGTGCCAGCAGCCAATACCCAAGGGAGGAGCAGTTCTTC. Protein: CASSQYPREEQFF.

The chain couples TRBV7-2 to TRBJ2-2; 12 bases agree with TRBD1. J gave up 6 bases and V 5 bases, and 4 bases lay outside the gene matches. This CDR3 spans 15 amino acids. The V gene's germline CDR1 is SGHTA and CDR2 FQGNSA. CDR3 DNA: TGTGCCAGCAGCCCAGGGACAGGGGGCCCCGGGGAGCTGTTTTTT. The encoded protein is CASSPGTGGPGELFF.

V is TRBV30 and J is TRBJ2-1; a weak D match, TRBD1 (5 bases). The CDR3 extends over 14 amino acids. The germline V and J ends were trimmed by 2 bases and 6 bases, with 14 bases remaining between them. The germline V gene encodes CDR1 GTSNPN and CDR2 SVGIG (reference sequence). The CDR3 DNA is TGTGCCTGGAGTCCAGGGCCCTCTGTCAATGAGCAGTTCTTC. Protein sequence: CAWSPGPSVNEQFF.

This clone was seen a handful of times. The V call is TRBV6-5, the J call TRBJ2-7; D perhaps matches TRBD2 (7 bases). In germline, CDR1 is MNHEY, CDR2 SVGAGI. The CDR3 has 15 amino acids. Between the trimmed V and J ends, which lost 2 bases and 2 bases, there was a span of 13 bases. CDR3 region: CASSYDRGDTYEQYF. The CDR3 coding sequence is TGTGCCAGCAGTTACGACCGGGGGGACACCTACGAGCAGTACTTC.

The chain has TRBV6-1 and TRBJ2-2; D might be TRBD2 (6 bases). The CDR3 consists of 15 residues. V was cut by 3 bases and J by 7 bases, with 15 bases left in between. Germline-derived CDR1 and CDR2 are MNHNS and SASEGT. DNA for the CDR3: TGTGCCAGCAGTGAGGAGGGGACCGGGGGCGGGGAGCTGTTTTTT. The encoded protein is CASSEEGTGGGELFF.

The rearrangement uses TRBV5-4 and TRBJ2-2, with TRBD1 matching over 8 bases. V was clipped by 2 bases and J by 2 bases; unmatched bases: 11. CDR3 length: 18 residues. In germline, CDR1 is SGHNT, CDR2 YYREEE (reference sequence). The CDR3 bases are TGTGCCAGCAGCTTAATCCCGGGACAGGTTAGAAACACCGGGGAGCTGTTTTTT. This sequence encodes CASSLIPGQVRNTGELFF. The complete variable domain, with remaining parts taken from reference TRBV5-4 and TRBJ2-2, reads ETGVTQSPTHLIKTRGQQVTLRCSSQSGHNTVSWYQQALGQGPQFIFQYYREEENGRGNFPPRFSGLQFPNYSSELNVNALELDDSALYLCASSLIPGQVRNTGELFFGEGSRLTVL.

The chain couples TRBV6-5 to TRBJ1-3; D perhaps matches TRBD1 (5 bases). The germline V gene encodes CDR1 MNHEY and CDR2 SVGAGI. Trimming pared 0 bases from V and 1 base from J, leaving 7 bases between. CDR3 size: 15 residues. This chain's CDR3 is CASSYSYRSGNTIYF. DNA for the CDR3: TGTGCCAGCAGTTACTCATACAGGTCTGGAAACACCATATATTTT.

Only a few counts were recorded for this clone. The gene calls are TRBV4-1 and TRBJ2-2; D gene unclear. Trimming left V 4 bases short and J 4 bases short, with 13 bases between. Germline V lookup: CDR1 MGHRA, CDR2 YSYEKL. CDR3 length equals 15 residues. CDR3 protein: CASSPSYSLTGELFF. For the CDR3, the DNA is TGCGCCAGCAGCCCCTCGTACAGCCTCACCGGGGAGCTGTTTTTT.

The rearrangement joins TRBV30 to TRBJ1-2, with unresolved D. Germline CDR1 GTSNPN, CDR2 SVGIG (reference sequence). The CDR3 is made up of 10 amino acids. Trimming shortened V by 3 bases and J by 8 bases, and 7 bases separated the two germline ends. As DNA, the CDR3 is TGTGCCTGGAGGGGAGAAGGCTACACCTTC. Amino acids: CAWRGEGYTF.

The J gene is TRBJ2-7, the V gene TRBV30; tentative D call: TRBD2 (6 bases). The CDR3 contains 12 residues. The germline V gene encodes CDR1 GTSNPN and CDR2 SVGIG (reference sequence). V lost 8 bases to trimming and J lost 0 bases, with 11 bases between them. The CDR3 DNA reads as TGTGCCGGCGGGGTTGGCTCCTACGAGCAGTACTTC. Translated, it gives CAGGVGSYEQYF.

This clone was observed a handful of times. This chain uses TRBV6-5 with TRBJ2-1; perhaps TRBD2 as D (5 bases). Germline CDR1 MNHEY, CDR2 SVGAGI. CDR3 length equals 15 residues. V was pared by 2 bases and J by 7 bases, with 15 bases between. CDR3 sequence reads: CASSYRGVQVNEQFF. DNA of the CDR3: TGTGCCAGCAGTTACCGGGGAGTCCAGGTTAATGAGCAGTTCTTC.

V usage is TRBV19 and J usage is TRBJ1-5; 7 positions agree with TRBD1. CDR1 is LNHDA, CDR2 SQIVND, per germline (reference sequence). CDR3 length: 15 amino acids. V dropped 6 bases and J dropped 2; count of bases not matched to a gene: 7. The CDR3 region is CASRAGTVGNQPQHF. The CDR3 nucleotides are TGTGCCAGTAGGGCCGGGACAGTCGGCAATCAGCCCCAGCATTTT. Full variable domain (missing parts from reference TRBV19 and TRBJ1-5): DGGITQSPKYLFRKEGQNVTLSCEQNLNHDAMYWYRQDPGQGLRLIYYSQIVNDFQKGDIAEGYSVSREKKESFPLTVTSAQKNPTAFYLCASRAGTVGNQPQHFGDGTRLSIL.

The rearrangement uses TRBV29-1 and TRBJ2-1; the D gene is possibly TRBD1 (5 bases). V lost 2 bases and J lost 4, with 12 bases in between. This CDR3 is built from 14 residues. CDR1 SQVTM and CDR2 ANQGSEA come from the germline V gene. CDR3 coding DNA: TGCAGCGTTGAACCCGGCCAGGGATACAATGAGCAGTTCTTC. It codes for CSVEPGQGYNEQFF.

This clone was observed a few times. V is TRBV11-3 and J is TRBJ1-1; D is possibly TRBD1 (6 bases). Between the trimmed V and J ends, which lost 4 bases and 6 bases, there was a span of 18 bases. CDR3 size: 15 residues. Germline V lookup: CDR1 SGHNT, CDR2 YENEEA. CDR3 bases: TGTGCCAGCAGCTCGTCAACAGGGTTTTGGGCTGAAGCTTTCTTT. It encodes CASSSSTGFWAEAFF.

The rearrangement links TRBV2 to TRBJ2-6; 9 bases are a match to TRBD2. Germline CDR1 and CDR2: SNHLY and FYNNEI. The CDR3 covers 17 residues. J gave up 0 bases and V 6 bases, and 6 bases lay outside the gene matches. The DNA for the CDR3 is TGTGCCAGCAGACCAGCGGGAGGCCGCTCTGGGGCCAACGTCCTGACTTTC. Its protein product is CASRPAGGRSGANVLTF.